This record concerns one TCR beta chain sequence. Its antigen is not known. J lost 7 bases, V lost 5 bases, and 16 bases had no gene match. The CDR3 runs 16 residues. Germline CDR1 and CDR2: DFQATT and SNEGSKA (reference sequence). The data belong to a study of metastatic and nonmetastatic thyroid tumors. On the study more broadly: A comparison of repertoires was made across blood and tumor or nodule tissue from malignant and benign thyroid patients.

In the authors' workflow: The study's classifier, a distant-metastasis tool for papillary thyroid cancer, was built using CDR3 differences across clinicopathological groups. MiXCR was used by TCRdb to re-call the PCR reads. Here the V and J calls rest on TCRdb's processing, not on the authors' analysis. The sample lists about 16,000 clones, approximately 20% occurring once. Regarding the study as a whole: Reported TCR beta diversity, measured in blood and tumor, was significantly higher for malignant thyroid tumors than for benign nodules.

None of the patients had undergone any treatment ahead of thyroid surgery. Sequencing input: adjacent normal tissue. This chain connects TRBV20-1 to TRBJ2-7; TRBD2 matches at 11 bases. This receptor was taken from a female donor with papillary thyroid cancer or a benign thyroid nodule (not recorded which). Some clones in this sample may be carry-over from other donors' samples. The CDR3 region is CSAPGSGLAGGLEQYF. CDR3 sequence (DNA): TGCAGTGCTCCCGGTAGCGGGCTAGCGGGAGGTCTTGAGCAGTACTTC.